The rows below give T cell receptor beta chains drawn from one sample of a study of blood T cell repertoires in COVID-19. Here immunoSEQ multiplex PCR was the method, and the copy in TCRdb shows in-frame clones only, minus some. In the table there are roughly 99,000 clones, about three quarters of which are singletons. Sequencing was carried out using peripheral blood. The receptors derive from a man in his sixties or seventies with acute or convalescent COVID-19. Each CDR3 is given with its conserved first and last residue. The order of the fields is J gene, D gene, clone size, V gene, CDR3 DNA, CDR3 protein. The D gene is left open where the match is weak. The size field is filled for only some rows; it gives once, few, many or a size class.

TRBJ1-1 TRBD1 . TRBV12-3/TRBV12-4 TGTGCCAGCAGTTTCAACAGGGGCCTTGAAGCTTTCTTT CASSFNRGLEAFF
TRBJ1-5 . . TRBV19 TGTGCCAGTAGTGGAACAGGGAACCATCAGCCCCAGCATTTT CASSGTGNHQPQHF
TRBJ1-5 . . TRBV6-5 TGTGCCAGCAGTTACGACAGTAATCAGCCCCAGCATTTT CASSYDSNQPQHF
TRBJ1-1 . . TRBV5-1 TGCGCCAGCAGCTTGACTCCACCCATGAACACTGAAGCTTTCTTT CASSLTPPMNTEAFF
TRBJ2-2 TRBD1 . TRBV5-5 TGTGCCAGCAGCTTGTGGGGACAGGAACGGGAGCTGTTTTTT CASSLWGQERELFF
TRBJ2-7 TRBD2 few TRBV7-6 TGTGCCAGCAGCTTAGGCACTAGCGGGGGTACCTCCTACGAGCAGTACTTC CASSLGTSGGTSYEQYF
TRBJ2-3 . . TRBV7-2 TGTGCCAGCAGCTTTACTGAGGCAGATACGCAGTATTTT CASSFTEADTQYF
TRBJ1-4 . . TRBV7-6 TGTGCCAGCAGCCCCATAGCACAGGGCCATGAAAAACTGTTTTTT CASSPIAQGHEKLFF
TRBJ1-2 . . TRBV29-1 TGCAGCGTCGGGTCGGCCAAGCCTAGCTATGGCTACACCTTC CSVGSAKPSYGYTF
TRBJ2-2 TRBD2 . TRBV10-3 TGTGCCATCAGTGTCTGGGGGGCTAGCGGGGGGAACACCGGGGAGCTGTTTTTT CAISVWGASGGNTGELFF
TRBJ2-3 . . TRBV3-1/TRBV3-2 TGTGCCAGCAGCTCTAGACTGAGCGGAGCTACAGATACGCAGTATTTT CASSSRLSGATDTQYF
TRBJ1-6 . . TRBV3-1/TRBV3-2 TGTGCCAGCAGCCAGTCAGGGGTGAATTCACCCCTCCACTTT CASSQSGVNSPLHF
TRBJ2-1 TRBD2 . TRBV6-5 TGTGCCAGCAGCATAACTAGCGGGGGGGAGGGTGAGCAGTTCTTC CASSITSGGEGEQFF
TRBJ2-1 TRBD2 once TRBV18 TGTGCCAGCTCACCAGATGGGCGGGGGGGCCAAGAGCAGTTCTTC CASSPDGRGGQEQFF
TRBJ2-7 . . TRBV12-3/TRBV12-4 TGTGCCAGCAGTGGGTTGGGGGGGCTTGAGCAGTACTTC CASSGLGGLEQYF
TRBJ2-3 TRBD1 . TRBV7-9 TGTGCCAGCAGCTCCCGGGACAGGGCTTTGGGTACGCAGTATTTT CASSSRDRALGTQYF
TRBJ2-3 . . TRBV18 TGTGCCAGCTCACAGTCTAGCGGCACAGATACGCAGTATTTT CASSQSSGTDTQYF
TRBJ2-5 . . TRBV9 TGTGCCAGCAGCGTAGCGCCAGGTGGTTTGGGCCAAGAGACCCAGTACTTC CASSVAPGGLGQETQYF
TRBJ1-1 . once TRBV7-3 TGTGCCAGCAGCTCCTCCGGGTACACTGAAGCTTTCTTT CASSSSGYTEAFF
TRBJ1-5 . few TRBV20-1 TGCAGTGCTAGTCCCCTCTCACTGAGCAATCAGCCCCAGCATTTT CSASPLSLSNQPQHF
TRBJ1-1 . . TRBV19 TGTGCCAGTAGTATACAAACTGAAGCTTTCTTT CASSIQTEAFF
TRBJ1-6 . . TRBV9 TGTGCCAGCAGCGGTTCTCATTCACCCCTCCACTTT CASSGSHSPLHF
TRBJ2-3 . . TRBV11-3 TGTGCCAGCAGCCCGAGTGGGGGCTCCCACACAGATACGCAGTATTTT CASSPSGGSHTDTQYF
TRBJ1-3 . . TRBV15 TGTGCCACCAGCGTCGATCGGAGCTCTGGAAACACCATATATTTT CATSVDRSSGNTIYF
TRBJ1-5 TRBD1 . TRBV24-1 TGTGCCACCAGTGATCCCCACCGGGGACAGGGGGTGGGTCAGCCCCAGCATTTT CATSDPHRGQGVGQPQHF
TRBJ2-1 . . TRBV19 TGTGCCAGTAGGACTCCCTCCTACAATGAGCAGTTCTTC CASRTPSYNEQFF
TRBJ2-2 TRBD1 few TRBV27 TGTGCCAGCAGTCGAAGGGACAGGGGCACCGGGGAGCTGTTTTTT CASSRRDRGTGELFF
TRBJ2-2 TRBD2 . TRBV18 TGTGCCAGCTCGCCTCCGGGACTAGCGAACACCGGGGAGCTGTTTTTT CASSPPGLANTGELFF
TRBJ2-2 . . TRBV19 TGTGCCAGTATAGGAGGGGGGGACTCCAACACCGGGGAGCTGTTTTTT CASIGGGDSNTGELFF
TRBJ1-5 . . TRBV19 TGTGCCAGTAGTATGGGGCAGCTCCCAAATCAGCCCCAGCATTTT CASSMGQLPNQPQHF
TRBJ1-4 TRBD1 . TRBV7-8 TGTGCCAGCACCAGCCGAACAGGGGCCACTAATGAAAAACTGTTTTTT CASTSRTGATNEKLFF
TRBJ2-1 . . TRBV10-1 TGCGCCAGCTCGGCAGGGCCTTACAATGAGCAGTTCTTC CASSAGPYNEQFF
TRBJ1-2 TRBD1 . TRBV5-1 TGCGCCAGCAGCTTGGCGGCAGGGGGTGGCGATGGCTACACCTTC CASSLAAGGGDGYTF
TRBJ2-3 TRBD2 . TRBV27 TGTGCCAGCAGACGGGGGGGTCTCACAGATACGCAGTATTTT CASRRGGLTDTQYF
TRBJ2-1 TRBD1 once TRBV5-4 TGTGCCAGCAGCTTGCCTTTAGGGACAGGGGCCAATGAGCAGTTCTTC CASSLPLGTGANEQFF
TRBJ1-1 TRBD1 few TRBV6-5 TGTGCCAGCACCCGCTGGGGACAGGGAACTGAAGCTTTCTTT CASTRWGQGTEAFF
TRBJ1-5 . . TRBV7-8 TGTGCCAGCAGCCTCAGACAGGCTAGCAATCAGCCCCAGCATTTT CASSLRQASNQPQHF
TRBJ2-2 . . TRBV24-1 TGTGCCACCAGGAGTAACACCGGGGAGCTGTTTTTT CATRSNTGELFF
TRBJ2-7 TRBD1 . TRBV19 TGTGCCAGTAGCCGAGGACAGGTCTCTTACGAGCAGTACTTC CASSRGQVSYEQYF
TRBJ2-7 TRBD1 few TRBV6-5 TGTGCCAGCATTTCCACCGGGACAGAGTACTTC CASISTGTEYF
TRBJ2-1 . . TRBV5-1 TGCGCCAGCAGCTTGGCTGGGAGTGAGCAGTTCTTC CASSLAGSEQFF
TRBJ1-5 . few TRBV6-5 TGTGCCAGCACCCCGGCAGGGGGCAATCAGCCCCAGCATTTT CASTPAGGNQPQHF
TRBJ1-3 . . TRBV27 TGTGCCAGCAGGACTCACTCTGGAAACACCATATATTTT CASRTHSGNTIYF
TRBJ2-5 TRBD1 . TRBV3-1/TRBV3-2 TGTGCCAGCAGCCAAGAGACAGGGTTGGGCCAGTACTTC CASSQETGLGQYF
TRBJ2-1 TRBD2 few TRBV20-1 TGCAGTGCTACTGACCCGGGACTAGCGAGTAATGAGCAGTTCTTC CSATDPGLASNEQFF
TRBJ1-6 TRBD1 . TRBV28 TGTGCCAGCAGAGTACAGGGGAGAGGCTATAATTCACCCCTCCACTTT CASRVQGRGYNSPLHF
TRBJ1-2 . . TRBV29-1 TGCAGCGTTGACAGGCCCAACTATGGCTACACCTTC CSVDRPNYGYTF
TRBJ2-3 TRBD1 . TRBV18 TGTGCCAGCTCACCCCGGGACAGGGTAACAGATACGCAGTATTTT CASSPRDRVTDTQYF
TRBJ1-2 TRBD1 few TRBV3-1/TRBV3-2 TGTGCCAGCAGCCCTAAACAGGGGCCTTTTGGCTACACCTTC CASSPKQGPFGYTF
TRBJ2-7 TRBD1 . TRBV6-2/TRBV6-3 TGTGCCAGCAGTATTGCGACAGGGGGCAAAGTGTACGAGCAGTACTTC CASSIATGGKVYEQYF
TRBJ1-5 . . TRBV19 TGTGCCAGTAGTATACCCGGGATGGTAAGCAATCAGCCCCAGCATTTT CASSIPGMVSNQPQHF
TRBJ1-2 . . TRBV3-1/TRBV3-2 TGTGCCAGCAGCCAAGATGGCAGGTATGGCTACACCTTC CASSQDGRYGYTF
TRBJ1-2 . . TRBV24-1 TGTGCCACCAGTGATTCCGTCCTTAACTATGGCTACACCTTC CATSDSVLNYGYTF
TRBJ1-2 TRBD1 . TRBV19 TGTGCCAGTTCTACCCCACAGGGGGCGGACTATGGCTACACCTTC CASSTPQGADYGYTF
TRBJ2-5 . . TRBV6-5 TGTGCCAGCAGGATTGACAATCTCCAAGAGACCCAGTACTTC CASRIDNLQETQYF